Listed below are T cell receptor beta chains from one sample, sequenced in a study of cytomegalovirus exposure and HLA in healthy donors. Using immunoSEQ multiplex PCR, the repertoire was profiled, and TCRdb retains in-frame clones only, with some absent. The sample has around 230,000 clones; 60% to 80% are singletons. The specimen was PBMCs. Source of these receptors: a male donor in good health and CMV-seronegative. CDR3s include the opening cysteine and the closing phenylalanine or tryptophan. The D gene is left open where the match is weak. Clone size is not always given. Where it is, it says once, few, many or a class for expanded clones.

V	D	J	size	CDR3	DNA
TRBV11-2	-	TRBJ2-1	-	CASSLSAPSSYNEQFF	TGTGCCAGCAGCCTCAGCGCGCCAAGCTCCTACAATGAGCAGTTCTTC
TRBV27	-	TRBJ2-3	few	CASSLIVQGPDTQYF	TGTGCCAGCAGTTTAATAGTCCAGGGCCCAGATACGCAGTATTTT
TRBV9	-	TRBJ1-1	few	CASSGAGLLNTEAFF	TGTGCCAGCAGTGGTGCGGGACTGCTGAACACTGAAGCTTTCTTT
TRBV6-5	-	TRBJ1-2	few	CASSYARTGYGYGYTF	TGTGCCAGCAGTTACGCCCGAACAGGGTATGGCTATGGCTACACCTTC
TRBV15	-	TRBJ1-5	-	CATSRGGGGINQPQHF	TGTGCCACCAGCAGAGGGGGAGGGGGAATCAATCAGCCCCAGCATTTT
TRBV19	-	TRBJ2-7	-	CASSGRVSYEQYF	TGTGCCAGTAGTGGGAGAGTTTCCTACGAGCAGTACTTC
TRBV7-6	TRBD1	TRBJ2-7	few	CASSPTNRGSITEQYF	TGTGCCAGCAGCCCGACGAACAGGGGCAGTATAACCGAGCAGTACTTC
TRBV6-7	-	TRBJ2-7	-	CASSDGLHNSYEQYF	TGTGCCAGCAGTGACGGACTTCATAATTCCTACGAGCAGTACTTC
TRBV18	TRBD2	TRBJ2-1	-	CASSLEGTSIDEQFF	TGTGCCAGCTCCCTCGAAGGGACTAGCATTGATGAGCAGTTCTTC
TRBV9	-	TRBJ1-1	-	CASSVGLRETGDTEAFF	TGTGCCAGCAGCGTAGGGCTCAGGGAAACGGGGGACACTGAAGCTTTCTTT
TRBV9	TRBD1	TRBJ2-3	-	CASSVGQGVPDHSTDTQYF	TGTGCCAGCAGCGTAGGGCAGGGGGTTCCAGACCATAGCACAGATACGCAGTATTTT
TRBV25-1	TRBD1	TRBJ1-6	-	CASSEGQGSRSYNSPLHF	TGTGCCAGCAGTGAGGGACAGGGGAGCCGCTCCTATAATTCACCCCTCCACTTT
TRBV19	-	TRBJ1-4	-	CASSILGEQEKLFF	TGTGCCAGTAGTATATTAGGGGAACAAGAAAAACTGTTTTTT
TRBV13	-	TRBJ2-7	once	CASSPRTATYEQYF	TGTGCCAGCAGCCCCCGTACAGCCACCTACGAGCAGTACTTC
TRBV5-1	TRBD1	TRBJ1-2	-	CASSSGQFYGYTF	TGCGCCAGCAGCTCGGGACAGTTCTATGGCTACACCTTC
TRBV27	TRBD1	TRBJ2-2	-	CASSPRGTGVTTGELFF	TGTGCCAGCAGCCCTCGGGGGACAGGGGTTACAACCGGGGAGCTGTTTTTT
TRBV14	TRBD1	TRBJ2-4	few	CASSQGHGTGRNIQYF	TGTGCCAGCAGCCAAGGTCACGGGACAGGGAGGAACATTCAGTACTTC
TRBV28	-	TRBJ1-1	-	CASSKFSRTEAFF	TGTGCCAGCAGTAAGTTCTCTCGGACTGAAGCTTTCTTT
TRBV27	-	TRBJ1-1	-	CAIIRGFTEAFF	TGTGCCATTATCCGGGGTTTCACTGAAGCTTTCTTT
TRBV7-3	TRBD2	TRBJ2-1	-	CASRAGTSGVNEQFF	TGTGCCAGCAGGGCCGGGACTAGCGGGGTCAATGAGCAGTTCTTC